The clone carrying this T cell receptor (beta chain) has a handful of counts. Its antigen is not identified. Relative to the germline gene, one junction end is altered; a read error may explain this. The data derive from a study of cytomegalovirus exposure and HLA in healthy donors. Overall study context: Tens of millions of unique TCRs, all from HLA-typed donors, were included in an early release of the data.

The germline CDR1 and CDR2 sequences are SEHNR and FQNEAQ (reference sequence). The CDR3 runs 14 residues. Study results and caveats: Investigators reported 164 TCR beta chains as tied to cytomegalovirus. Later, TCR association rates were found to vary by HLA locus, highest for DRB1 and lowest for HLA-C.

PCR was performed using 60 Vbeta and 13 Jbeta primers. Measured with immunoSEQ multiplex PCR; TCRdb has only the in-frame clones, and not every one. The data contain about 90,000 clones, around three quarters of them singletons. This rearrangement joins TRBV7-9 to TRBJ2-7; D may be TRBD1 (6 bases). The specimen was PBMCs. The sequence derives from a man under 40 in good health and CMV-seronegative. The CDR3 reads CSSSSDSRNYEQYF. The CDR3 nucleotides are TGTTCCAGCAGCTCGGACAGCCGGAACTACGAGCAGTACTTC.